Shown below are 20 T cell receptor beta chains from a single sample sequenced in a study of T cell changes during pregnancy in multiple sclerosis. Produced via immunoSEQ multiplex PCR; TCRdb's table is partial and in-frame only. The table lists 65,000 to 70,000 clones, more than 90% of them singletons, with about 2.1% in the top ten. The sequenced sample was peripheral blood, obtained in the first trimester of pregnancy. Receptor source: a female donor with multiple sclerosis, enrolled in a pregnancy study.

J is TRBJ2-3 and V is TRBV27; 13 nucleotides agree with TRBD2. Germline assignment: CDR1 MNHEY and CDR2 SMNVEV (reference sequence). This CDR3 is 18 amino acids long. V shed 5 bases, J shed 6 bases, and the junction held 14 bases outside the gene matches. CDR3 nucleotides: TGTGCCAGCAGTCCCCTTCTCCGACTAGCGGGGGGACGTGATACGCAGTATTTT. Translation gives CASSPLLRLAGGRDTQYF.

The chain combines TRBV11-2 with TRBJ2-5; D may be TRBD2 (5 bases). Trimming took off 3 bases at V and 5 bases at J, with 16 bases between the two ends. This CDR3 has 15 residues. Germline values: CDR1 SGHAT, CDR2 FQNNGV. The CDR3 here is CASSFEFSGGETQYF. The DNA of the CDR3 is TGTGCCAGCAGCTTCGAGTTCAGCGGTGGCGAGACCCAGTACTTC.

The J gene is TRBJ2-1, the V gene TRBV28; TRBD2 agrees at 8 bases. This CDR3 contains 15 residues. CDR1 and CDR2 (germline): MDHEN, SYDVKM. V was clipped by 3 bases and J by 4 bases; unmatched bases: 5. The DNA for the CDR3 is TGTGCCAGCAGTTTTGGCGGGAGGCGGTACAATGAGCAGTTCTTC. Translating it yields CASSFGGRRYNEQFF.

The rearrangement links TRBV5-1 to TRBJ2-1, with TRBD1 identical over 9 bases. CDR3 size: 14 residues. Per germline, CDR1 SGHRS and CDR2 YFSETQ. With V trimmed by 4 bases and J by 7 bases, 6 bases remained unmatched. The CDR3 DNA reads as TGCGCCAGCAGCCCTGGACAGGGGAGGAATGAGCAGTTCTTC. It specifies CASSPGQGRNEQFF.

The J gene is TRBJ2-3, the V gene TRBV27; D is uncertain. There are 13 residues in the CDR3. Looked up from germline, CDR1 is MNHEY and CDR2 is SMNVEV (reference sequence). V dropped 5 bases and J dropped 2 bases, with 8 bases sitting between them. CDR3 in amino acids: CASSPQFTDTQYF. The DNA of the CDR3 is TGTGCCAGCAGTCCCCAGTTCACAGATACGCAGTATTTT.

This clone has only one observation. This sequence joins TRBV5-1 and TRBJ2-1, with a weak D call TRBD2 (6 bases). Germline V gene lookup returns CDR1 SGHRS and CDR2 YFSETQ. This CDR3 has 16 residues. The V end was cut by 4 bases, the J end by 4 bases, with 18 bases between. CDR3 in amino acids: CASSLETSRVYNEQFF. CDR3 sequence (DNA): TGCGCCAGCAGCCTGGAGACTAGTCGCGTATACAATGAGCAGTTCTTC.

V is TRBV7-8 and J is TRBJ1-1; D not resolved. Looked up from germline, CDR1 is SGHVS and CDR2 is FQNEAQ. Deletions cut 7 bases from V and 0 bases from J, with 15 bases between. The CDR3 is 15 residues long. The CDR3 bases are TGTGCCAGCACCAGAACGGGAAGAATGAACACTGAAGCTTTCTTT. Amino acid sequence: CASTRTGRMNTEAFF.

The CDR3 bases are TGCGCCAGCAGCTTGTGGTCAGGGGCCGGGAGGGGCTACGAGCAGTACTTC. It is translated as CASSLWSGAGRGYEQYF. The chain employs TRBV5-1 and TRBJ2-7, with 8 bases fitting TRBD2. The trim removed 1 base at V and 3 bases at J, leaving 12 bases unmatched. CDR1 and CDR2 (germline): SGHRS, YFSETQ. The CDR3 is 17 residues long.

This clone occurred once. This rearrangement joins TRBV21-1 to TRBJ2-2; the D segment call TRBD2 is taken from the table without a DNA check. TRBV21-1 constitutes a pseudogene. CDR3 length: 15 amino acids. DNA for the CDR3: TGTGCCAGCAGCAAAGGCCGGGATTTCACCGGGGAGCTGTTTTTT. It is translated as CASSKGRDFTGELFF.

The chain links TRBV7-3 to TRBJ2-1, with 9 bases fitting TRBD1. This CDR3 has 17 amino acids. Germline-derived CDR1 and CDR2 are SGHTA and FQGTGA. V was clipped by 6 bases and J by 1 base; unmatched bases: 10. CDR3 sequence reads: CASSPVLDRGSYNEQFF. The CDR3 DNA sequence: TGTGCCAGCAGTCCGGTTCTTGACAGGGGGTCCTACAATGAGCAGTTCTTC. Filled out from reference TRBV7-3 and TRBJ2-1, the complete variable domain reads GAGVSQTPSNKVTEKGKYVELRCDPISGHTALYWYRQSLGQGPEFLIYFQGTGAADDSGLPNDRFFAVRPEGSVSTLKIQRTERGDSAVYLCASSPVLDRGSYNEQFFGPGTRLTVL.

The chain recombines TRBV19 with TRBJ2-7, with a tentative D call TRBD2 (6 bases). Trimming pared 6 bases from V and 5 bases from J, leaving 14 bases between. The CDR3 contains 13 residues. The germline V gene has CDR1 LNHDA and CDR2 SQIVND (reference sequence). CDR3: CASRGTPGNEQYF. In DNA, the CDR3 is TGTGCCAGTAGAGGGACTCCCGGGAACGAGCAGTACTTC. The whole variable domain, remainder taken from reference TRBV19 and TRBJ2-7, is DGGITQSPKYLFRKEGQNVTLSCEQNLNHDAMYWYRQDPGQGLRLIYYSQIVNDFQKGDIAEGYSVSREKKESFPLTVTSAQKNPTAFYLCASRGTPGNEQYFGPGTRLTVT.

There are a few counts of this clone. The chain is built from TRBV29-1 and TRBJ2-2, with TRBD2 matching 7 bases. Germline loops: CDR1 SQVTM, CDR2 ANQGSEA. This CDR3 region has 13 residues. Unmatched junction bases numbered 3, after V lost 7 bases and J lost 1 base. The CDR3 here is CSAGRGNTGELFF. CDR3 coding DNA: TGCAGCGCTGGGAGGGGGAACACCGGGGAGCTGTTTTTT.

CDR3 in DNA: TGCGCCAGCAGCCCGCATCAGGGGAACTATGGCTACACCTTC. Translating it yields CASSPHQGNYGYTF. This chain uses TRBV5-1 with TRBJ1-2, with TRBD1 as a possible D gene (6 bases). This CDR3 is built from 14 residues. With 4 bases removed from V and 2 bases from J, the gap between germline ends came to 12 bases. Germline CDR1 and CDR2: SGHRS and YFSETQ.

The CDR3 DNA follows: TGTGCCAGCAGCCGACGGGGACAGGGCGATCAGCCCCAGCATTTT. Amino acid sequence: CASSRRGQGDQPQHF. The chain has TRBV7-2 and TRBJ1-5; 9 bases line up with TRBD1. Trimming took 5 bases from V and 5 from J; bases not matched to a gene: 7. The CDR3 consists of 15 residues. Germline CDR1 and CDR2: SGHTA and FQGNSA.

This clone was counted a single time. The chain links TRBV27 to TRBJ1-2; D possibly corresponds to TRBD1 (5 bases). Per germline, CDR1 MNHEY and CDR2 SMNVEV (reference sequence). The CDR3 sequence is 14 residues long. Trimming pared 0 bases from V and 6 bases from J, leaving 11 bases between. The CDR3 loop is CASSLSGGYDGYTF. The CDR3 DNA reads as TGTGCCAGCAGTTTATCGGGGGGGTACGATGGCTACACCTTC.

This clone was detected only a few times. The V and J genes are TRBV6-1 and TRBJ1-5, with D possibly TRBD1 on 5 matching bases. The CDR3 consists of 14 residues. Trimming shortened V by 7 bases and J by 4 bases, and 14 bases separated the two germline ends. Germline CDR1 reads MNHNS; CDR2 reads SASEGT. This chain's CDR3 is CASKGPGTNQPQHF. CDR3 nucleotides: TGTGCCAGCAAGGGACCGGGGACTAATCAGCCCCAGCATTTT.

V usage is TRBV4-1 and J usage is TRBJ2-2; 11 nucleotides agree with TRBD1. This CDR3 comprises 18 residues. The germline V gene has CDR1 MGHRA and CDR2 YSYEKL. J lost 7 bases, V lost 0 bases, and 10 bases had no gene match. CDR3 amino acids: CASSQDPGQGAWGGELFF. CDR3 in DNA: TGCGCCAGCAGCCAAGATCCCGGACAGGGGGCCTGGGGCGGGGAGCTGTTTTTT.

CDR3 residues: CASSLNRQGPKLFF. The CDR3 DNA reads as TGTGCCAGCAGCTTAAACCGACAGGGGCCGAAACTGTTTTTT. The gene calls are TRBV7-2 and TRBJ1-4, with 8 bases aligning to TRBD1. Germline V gene data show CDR1 as SGHTA and CDR2 as FQGNSA. The V gene end was trimmed by 2 bases and the J gene end by 11 bases; junction bases not matched to a gene: 7. The CDR3 is 14 amino acids.

The CDR3 sequence: CASSPRGRVSNQPQHF. In DNA, the CDR3 is TGTGCCAGCAGTCCCCGAGGGAGGGTATCCAATCAGCCCCAGCATTTT. V is TRBV27 and J is TRBJ1-5; D not resolved. The CDR3 contains 16 residues. The germline gives CDR1 MNHEY, CDR2 SMNVEV (reference sequence). With 5 bases removed from V and 3 bases from J, the gap between germline ends came to 17 bases.

The table lists this clone with a count of one. The chain employs TRBV4-2 and TRBJ2-3; 8 bases line up with TRBD2. The germline V gene encodes CDR1 LGHNA and CDR2 YNFKEQ. V lost 1 base and J lost 5; bases outside the gene matches: 5. The CDR3 sequence is 15 residues long. The CDR3, as DNA: TGTGCCAGCAGCCAAGTGGAGACTAGCGAAGATACGCAGTATTTT. As protein: CASSQVETSEDTQYF.